The 16 T cell receptor beta chains presented below share a single source sample, sequenced in a study of blood T cell repertoires in COVID-19. Produced via immunoSEQ multiplex PCR; TCRdb's table is partial and in-frame only. The data show almost 400,000 clones, just under 90% seen once. The sequencing sample was made of PBMCs or T cells enriched from blood (not recorded which). Every receptor here comes from a woman in her thirties who had recovered from COVID-19.

V and J are TRBV28 and TRBJ1-5; perhaps TRBD1 as D (5 bases). Germline CDR1 reads MDHEN; CDR2 reads SYDVKM. This CDR3 region has 15 residues. Between the trimmed V and J ends, which lost 5 bases and 0 bases, there was a span of 11 bases. CDR3 amino acids: CASSPLRASNQPQHF. For the CDR3, the DNA is TGTGCCAGCAGTCCCCTCAGGGCTAGCAATCAGCCCCAGCATTTT.

The chain links TRBV19 to TRBJ2-5, with D possibly being TRBD2 (6 bases). Trimming removed 7 bases from V and 5 bases from J, with 14 bases in between. CDR3 length: 13 residues. The germline CDR1 and CDR2 sequences are LNHDA and SQIVND (reference sequence). This chain's CDR3 is CASTEGLWETQYF. CDR3 coding DNA: TGTGCCAGTACGGAGGGCCTTTGGGAGACCCAGTACTTC.

The CDR3 protein is CASSQGLLTGKYGYTF. As DNA, the CDR3 is TGTGCCAGCAGCCAAGGGTTATTGACGGGTAAATATGGCTACACCTTC. The chain couples TRBV3-1 (or the pseudogene TRBV3-2) to TRBJ1-2; D gene ambiguous. Trimming removed 1 base from V and 5 bases from J, with 17 bases in between. The CDR3 is made up of 16 amino acids. Looked up from germline, CDR1 is LGHDT and CDR2 is YNNKEL (reference sequence).

This rearrangement joins TRBV10-2 to TRBJ2-6, with D possibly TRBD2 on 6 matching bases. CDR1 and CDR2 from the germline V gene are WSHSY and SAAADI. The length of the CDR3 is 17 residues. Trimming left V 2 bases short and J 0 bases short, with 11 bases between. In DNA, the CDR3 is TGCGCCAGCAGTGAGATAGCGGCGAGCTCTGGGGCCAACGTCCTGACTTTC. It codes for CASSEIAASSGANVLTF.

The chain employs TRBV5-1 and TRBJ2-3, with D possibly TRBD2 on 6 matching bases. Germline V gene sequence: CDR1 SGHRS, CDR2 YFSETQ. This CDR3 comprises 15 residues. Trimming removed 3 bases at V and 0 bases at J, with 11 bases between. CDR3 DNA sequence: TGCGCCAGCAGCTATGGACTACCTAGCACAGATACGCAGTATTTT. Translating gives CASSYGLPSTDTQYF.

The rearrangement joins TRBV4-2 to TRBJ1-5; 8 bases agree with TRBD1. The CDR3 is made up of 14 amino acids. V dropped 4 bases and J dropped 5; count of bases not matched to a gene: 4. Germline assignment: CDR1 LGHNA and CDR2 YNFKEQ. DNA of the CDR3: TGTGCCAGCAGCCGAGAGGACAGGGATCAGCCCCAGCATTTT. This encodes CASSREDRDQPQHF.

This rearrangement joins TRBV9 to TRBJ2-7; unclear D gene. V dropped 0 bases and J dropped 2 bases, with 9 bases sitting between them. Germline lookup yields CDR1 SGDLS and CDR2 YYNGEE. This CDR3 has 14 amino acids. CDR3 protein: CASSVGSAAYEQYF. Here the CDR3 DNA reads TGTGCCAGCAGCGTAGGAAGCGCAGCCTACGAGCAGTACTTC.

The chain is built from TRBV24-1 and TRBJ1-5, with D unresolved. Per germline, CDR1 KGHDR and CDR2 SFDVKD. The CDR3 runs 12 residues. The V and J ends lost 2 bases and 10 bases respectively, with 8 bases between them. The CDR3: CATSDSMKPQHF. CDR3 nucleotide sequence: TGTGCCACCAGTGATTCTATGAAACCCCAGCATTTT.

The count of this clone is one. This chain joins TRBV7-6 and TRBJ2-3; 13 bases match TRBD2. V was clipped by 2 bases and J by 2 bases; unmatched bases: 10. The CDR3 covers 19 residues. In germline, CDR1 is SGHVS, CDR2 FNYEAQ. The CDR3 loop is CASSLRQTSGRANTDTQYF. CDR3 sequence (DNA): TGTGCCAGCAGCTTACGCCAAACTAGCGGGAGGGCAAACACAGATACGCAGTATTTT.

V gene TRBV5-6 combines with J gene TRBJ1-2; D is uncertain. Germline CDR1 reads SGHDT; CDR2 reads YYEEEE. V dropped 1 base and J dropped 8 bases, with 12 bases sitting between them. This CDR3 is built from 13 residues. CDR3 residues: CASSLPAAGGYTF. In DNA, the CDR3 is TGTGCCAGCAGCTTGCCAGCCGCCGGGGGCTACACCTTC.

The chain links TRBV28 to TRBJ2-2; D might be TRBD1 (7 bases). This CDR3 is 14 amino acids long. Deletions cut 4 bases from V and 5 bases from J, with 11 bases between. CDR1 MDHEN and CDR2 SYDVKM come from the germline V gene. The CDR3 protein is CASSSAGQTGELFF. As DNA, the CDR3 is TGTGCCAGCAGTTCCGCGGGACAGACCGGGGAGCTGTTTTTT.

The J gene is TRBJ1-2, the V gene TRBV6-6; possible D gene TRBD1, 5 bases. Germline V lookup: CDR1 MNHNY, CDR2 SVGAGI (reference sequence). The CDR3 length is 16 residues. Trimming shortened V by 6 bases and J by 0 bases, and 17 bases separated the two germline ends. The CDR3 coding sequence is TGTGCCAGCAGCCCGAATAACAGGAGAACTAACTATGGCTACACCTTC. Translated: CASSPNNRRTNYGYTF.

V gene TRBV7-2 combines with J gene TRBJ1-1, with a possible D match to TRBD1 (6 bases). The CDR3 contains 14 residues. With 2 bases removed from V and 5 bases from J, the gap between germline ends came to 12 bases. Germline V lookup: CDR1 SGHTA, CDR2 FQGNSA. CDR3 amino acids: CASSLMSRGTEAFF. For the CDR3, the DNA is TGTGCCAGCAGCTTAATGTCTAGGGGGACTGAAGCTTTCTTT.

A single count supports this clone. The chain combines TRBV28 with TRBJ2-4, with a weak D call TRBD1 (6 bases). V dropped 5 bases and J dropped 0 bases, with 14 bases sitting between them. This CDR3 is 16 amino acids long. Germline CDR1 reads MDHEN; CDR2 reads SYDVKM. CDR3 DNA: TGTGCCAGCAGTCCGAGACAGGCTCTAGCCAAAAACATTCAGTACTTC. Translation: CASSPRQALAKNIQYF.

This clone was recorded only once. The rearrangement links TRBV5-1 to TRBJ2-7; D gene ambiguous. Germline CDR1 SGHRS, CDR2 YFSETQ. The CDR3 is 16 amino acids. V was clipped by 5 bases and J by 0 bases, with 18 bases between them. The CDR3 loop reads CASRAVLSKNSYEQYF. The DNA for the CDR3 is TGCGCCAGCAGGGCTGTCTTATCGAAAAACTCCTACGAGCAGTACTTC.

J is TRBJ1-1 and V is TRBV18; D is unresolved. Deletions cut 0 bases from V and 8 bases from J, with 13 bases between. The germline gives CDR1 KGHSH, CDR2 LQKENI. This CDR3 contains 14 residues. The CDR3 DNA follows: TGTGCCAGCTCACCACCGACAAGGCGGGAGGAAGCTTTCTTT. Protein: CASSPPTRREEAFF.